These 17 T cell receptor beta chains were all obtained from the same sample, sequenced in a study of cytomegalovirus exposure and HLA in healthy donors (TCRdb year 2017). The library was made by the immunoSEQ multiplex PCR assay. For the multiplex PCR, a mixture combining 60 forward primers for TCR Vbeta segments and 13 reverse primers for TCR Jbeta segments was used. This immuneACCESS table, as held by TCRdb, lists in-frame sequences with V and J called but not all clones. Of the missing ones, under half trace to an unresolved V gene in checked studies; the others have no known cause. In all, the sample holds about 130,000 clones, and about 80% of those were seen once. The ten largest account for more than 2.5% of the sample. Sequenced input: PBMCs. The receptors shown here come from a woman in her fifties or sixties in good health and CMV-seronegative.

The genes are TRBV7-8 and TRBJ2-5, with a weak D call TRBD2 (5 bases). With the DNA end fitting TRBJ2-7 better, the J assignment may be wrong. Germline CDR1 reads SGHVS; CDR2 reads FQNEAQ. The CDR3 length is 16 residues. The CDR3, as DNA: TGTGCCAGCAGCCCCCTGACCCCCGGGAACACCTACGAGCAGTACTTC. As protein: CASSPLTPGNTYEQYF.

The chain has TRBV7-6 and TRBJ1-2; a possible D gene is TRBD1 (6 bases). CDR1 and CDR2 (germline): SGHVS, FNYEAQ. CDR3 length: 13 amino acids. Between the trimmed V and J ends, which lost 1 base and 8 bases, there was a span of 11 bases. The CDR3: CASSLVEGEGYTF. The CDR3 coding sequence is TGTGCCAGCAGCTTAGTTGAGGGGGAGGGCTACACCTTC.

This clone was counted a few times. The CDR3 DNA is TGCGCCAGCAGCCAAGGACTACTACTCCTGGAGGAAACTGGGGGGAATGAGCAGTTCTTC. Its translation is CASSQGLLLLEETGGNEQFF. This chain uses TRBV4-1 with TRBJ2-1; a possible D gene is TRBD2 (6 bases). This CDR3 has 20 amino acids. Trimming took 1 base from V and 7 from J, leaving 29 bases between them. Germline CDR1 and CDR2: MGHRA and YSYEKL.

The chain employs TRBV6-5 and TRBJ2-1; 9 bases are a match to TRBD2. The germline gives CDR1 MNHEY, CDR2 SVGAGI. V lost 5 bases and J lost 5; bases outside the gene matches: 4. The CDR3 covers 14 residues. CDR3 protein: CASSPGLANNEQFF. CDR3 DNA sequence: TGTGCCAGCAGTCCGGGACTAGCCAACAATGAGCAGTTCTTC.

The CDR3 spells CASTIGDRGQEKLFF. DNA of the CDR3: TGTGCCAGCACCATCGGGGACAGGGGCCAGGAAAAACTGTTTTTT. The V and J genes are TRBV9 and TRBJ1-4; 10 bases align to TRBD1. The ends lost 6 bases at V and 8 bases at J; junction bases unmatched: 10. CDR3 size: 15 residues. CDR1 and CDR2 (germline): SGDLS, YYNGEE.

The genes are TRBV5-4 and TRBJ2-1; D is unresolved. There are 15 residues in the CDR3. V lost 1 base to trimming and J lost 0 bases, with 8 bases between them. Germline V lookup: CDR1 SGHNT, CDR2 YYREEE (reference sequence). The CDR3 here is CASSLMLSSYNEQFF. The CDR3 DNA reads as TGTGCCAGCAGCTTGATGCTTAGCTCCTACAATGAGCAGTTCTTC. The whole variable domain, remainder taken from reference TRBV5-4 and TRBJ2-1, is ETGVTQSPTHLIKTRGQQVTLRCSSQSGHNTVSWYQQALGQGPQFIFQYYREEENGRGNFPPRFSGLQFPNYSSELNVNALELDDSALYLCASSLMLSSYNEQFFGPGTRLTVL.

This sequence joins TRBV4-2 and TRBJ2-2; 9 nucleotides line up with TRBD1. Per the germline V gene, CDR1 is LGHNA and CDR2 is YNFKEQ. J gave up 3 bases and V 1 base, and 0 bases lay outside the gene matches. The CDR3 is 15 amino acids. The CDR3 reads CASSQGTGDTGELFF. The CDR3 bases are TGTGCCAGCAGCCAAGGGACAGGGGACACCGGGGAGCTGTTTTTT.

The rearrangement links TRBV30 to TRBJ1-2, with D possibly TRBD1 on 6 matching bases. This CDR3 region has 14 residues. The germline CDR1 and CDR2 sequences are GTSNPN and SVGIG (reference sequence). The germline V and J ends were trimmed by 2 bases and 6 bases, with 16 bases remaining between them. The CDR3 coding sequence is TGTGCCTGGAGTATAATTAGGGGGTCGGATGGCTACACCTTC. Its protein product is CAWSIIRGSDGYTF.

This chain connects TRBV7-2 to TRBJ2-2; 8 nucleotides agree with TRBD2. The CDR3 is 17 residues long. V lost 2 bases to trimming and J lost 7 bases; unmatched junction nucleotides: 12. The V gene's germline CDR1 is SGHTA and CDR2 FQGNSA. The CDR3 loop reads CASSLNPPAGVIGELFF. CDR3 nucleotide sequence: TGTGCCAGCAGCTTAAACCCACCAGCGGGAGTAATCGGGGAGCTGTTTTTT.

This clone came up a few times. The genes are TRBV4-3 and TRBJ2-3; TRBD1 agrees at 9 bases. Germline V CDR1 and CDR2: LGHNA, YSLEER. V lost 4 bases to trimming and J lost 0 bases; unmatched junction nucleotides: 2. The length of the CDR3 is 15 residues. The CDR3 DNA is TGCGCCAGCAGCCGGGGACAGGGAAGCACAGATACGCAGTATTTT. Translating gives CASSRGQGSTDTQYF.

The rearrangement links TRBV10-3 to TRBJ2-1; the D gene is possibly TRBD1 (6 bases). Germline CDR1 is ENHRY and CDR2 is SYGVKD. The CDR3 spans 16 residues. Trimming stripped 3 bases from V and 5 bases from J, with 17 bases between. The chain's CDR3 is CAISDPGTSVHNEQFF. CDR3 bases: TGTGCCATCAGTGATCCCGGGACATCGGTACACAATGAGCAGTTCTTC.

A word on this clone: The same CDR3 arises from other DNA sequences in this sample as well. The chain uses TRBV10-3 and TRBJ1-2; perhaps TRBD1 as D (6 bases). Germline CDR1 and CDR2: ENHRY and SYGVKD. The CDR3 length is 13 residues. V gave up 3 bases and J gave up 5 bases, with 10 bases separating them. The CDR3, as DNA: TGTGCCATCAGTGAAGGGCAGGGGTATGGCTACACCTTC. This codes for CAISEGQGYGYTF.

This chain uses TRBV30 with TRBJ2-1, with TRBD2 identical over 9 bases. Germline loops: CDR1 GTSNPN, CDR2 SVGIG (reference sequence). Trimming removed 6 bases from V and 4 bases from J; junction bases left unmatched: 4. CDR3 size: 13 residues. The CDR3 sequence is CACASGTYNEQFF. CDR3 nucleotide sequence: TGTGCCTGCGCTAGCGGGACTTACAATGAGCAGTTCTTC.

CDR3 DNA sequence: TGTGCCAGCAGTTTTAAACAGGGTCTACTAGCGGGACAAAATTCCTACGAGCAGTACTTC. This sequence encodes CASSFKQGLLAGQNSYEQYF. V gene TRBV28 combines with J gene TRBJ2-7; 10 bases are a match to TRBD2. With 3 bases clipped from V and 1 base from J, the junction kept 18 bases outside the gene matches. The germline CDR1 and CDR2 sequences are MDHEN and SYDVKM. This CDR3 is built from 20 residues.

A remark on this clone: An end of the junction differs from the germline gene, which may be a read error. The chain recombines TRBV5-5 with TRBJ2-7; TRBD2 matches at 10 bases. CDR1 is SGHKS and CDR2 is YYEKEE in the germline V gene (reference sequence). The CDR3 contains 14 residues. The CDR3 loop is CASSLGAASGSLVF. The CDR3, as DNA: TGTGCCAGCAGCTTGGGGGCGGCTAGCGGGAGTCTAGTCTTC.

The chain links TRBV19 to TRBJ1-2; no clear D gene. This CDR3 has 12 amino acids. The ends were cut back, 9 bases at V and 4 bases at J, with 12 bases in the middle. Germline loops: CDR1 LNHDA, CDR2 SQIVND (reference sequence). The CDR3 DNA reads as TGTGCCAGCGGGATCGCAACCTATGGCTACACCTTC. This translates into CASGIATYGYTF.

The chain couples TRBV6-6 to TRBJ2-5, with D perhaps matching TRBD2 (6 bases). The germline V gene has CDR1 MNHNY and CDR2 SVGAGI (reference sequence). The V end lost 9 bases, the J end lost 4 bases, and 24 bases lay between the germline ends. The CDR3 sequence is 16 residues long. CDR3 region: CASFSITGSQAETQYF. The DNA of the CDR3 is TGTGCCAGTTTCTCTATAACCGGGAGCCAGGCAGAGACCCAGTACTTC.